A selection of T cell receptor beta chains follows, all from one sample in a study of regulatory T cells in long-lasting Graves disease. TCRdb redid the calling of the multiplex PCR reads with MiXCR, one entry per CDR3 protein. Among a few hundred thousand distinct CDR3 sequences listed, around 15% were seen once. In addition, the sample was reused for a study of T cells in Graves' hyperthyroidism and ophthalmopathy.

Specimen: peripheral blood mononuclear cells (PBMCs), collected at new diagnosis, from a patient treated with antithyroid drugs. The receptors derive from a woman younger than 35 with Graves disease. Both conserved end residues are part of each CDR3. A D gene is named only where the DNA matches it firmly. Not all rows give a size; the values are once, few, many and, for expanded clones, a class.

D gene: .
V gene: TRBV20-1
J gene: TRBJ1-5
clone size: few
CDR3 protein: CSASRGQPQHF
CDR3 DNA: TGCAGTGCTTCAAGGGGTCAGCCCCAGCATTTT

D gene: .
V gene: TRBV5-1
J gene: TRBJ2-1
clone size: many
CDR3 protein: CASRPGPSSYNEQFF
CDR3 DNA: TGTGCCAGCAGGCCGGGACCCAGCTCCTACAATGAGCAGTTCTTC

D gene: .
V gene: TRBV6-2/TRBV6-3
J gene: TRBJ2-3
clone size: few
CDR3 protein: CASIGTRNTDTQYF
CDR3 DNA: TGTGCCAGCATCGGGACCCGTAACACAGATACGCAGTATTTT

D gene: .
V gene: TRBV12-3/TRBV12-4
J gene: TRBJ2-2
clone size: many
CDR3 protein: CASRLRATNTGELFF
CDR3 DNA: TGTGCCAGCAGACTCCGGGCAACGAACACCGGGGAGCTGTTTTTT

D gene: .
V gene: TRBV2
J gene: TRBJ2-5
clone size: .
CDR3 protein: CASRTDGKETQYF
CDR3 DNA: TGTGCCAGCAGGACGGACGGGAAAGAGACCCAGTACTTC

D gene: TRBD1
V gene: TRBV9
J gene: TRBJ2-5
clone size: .
CDR3 protein: CASSAYRGGETQYF
CDR3 DNA: TGTGCCAGCAGCGCCTACAGGGGCGGAGAGACCCAGTACTTC

D gene: TRBD2
V gene: TRBV6-2/TRBV6-3
J gene: TRBJ2-1
clone size: many
CDR3 protein: CASSEAHLAGGGYNEQFF
CDR3 DNA: TGTGCCAGCAGTGAAGCTCACCTAGCGGGGGGGGGTTACAATGAGCAGTTCTTC

D gene: .
V gene: TRBV7-3
J gene: TRBJ2-1
clone size: many
CDR3 protein: CASSLFWRLGSGNEQFF
CDR3 DNA: TGTGCCAGCAGCTTATTTTGGCGGCTTGGGTCAGGGAATGAGCAGTTCTTC

D gene: .
V gene: TRBV7-9
J gene: TRBJ2-4
clone size: many
CDR3 protein: CASSHTTLRGAKNIQYF
CDR3 DNA: TGTGCCAGCAGCCACACGACCCTCCGGGGAGCCAAAAACATTCAGTACTTC

D gene: TRBD1
V gene: TRBV9
J gene: TRBJ1-1
clone size: .
CDR3 protein: CASSLGAGGGTEAFF
CDR3 DNA: TGTGCCAGCAGCCTCGGGGCAGGGGGCGGCACTGAAGCTTTCTTT

D gene: .
V gene: TRBV6-1
J gene: TRBJ1-2
clone size: few
CDR3 protein: CASSKFRVADPGYGYTF
CDR3 DNA: TGTGCCAGCAGTAAATTCCGGGTGGCCGATCCGGGCTATGGCTACACCTTC